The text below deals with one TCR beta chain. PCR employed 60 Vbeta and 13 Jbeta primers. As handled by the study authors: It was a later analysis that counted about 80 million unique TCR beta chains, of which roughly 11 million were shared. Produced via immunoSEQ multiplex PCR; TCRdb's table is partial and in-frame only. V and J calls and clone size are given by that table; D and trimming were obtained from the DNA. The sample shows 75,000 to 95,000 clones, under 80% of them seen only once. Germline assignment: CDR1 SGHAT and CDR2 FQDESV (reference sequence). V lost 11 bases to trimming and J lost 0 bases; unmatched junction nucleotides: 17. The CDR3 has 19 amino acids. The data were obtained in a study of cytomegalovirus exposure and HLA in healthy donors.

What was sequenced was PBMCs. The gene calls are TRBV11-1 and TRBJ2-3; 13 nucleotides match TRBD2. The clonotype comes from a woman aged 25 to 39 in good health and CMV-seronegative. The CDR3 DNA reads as TGTGCCCCTCATGATCCCGCCGGGACTAGCGGGACTAGCACAGATACGCAGTATTTT. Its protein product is CAPHDPAGTSGTSTDTQYF.